This is a list of T cell receptor beta chains from one sample in a study of blood T cell repertoires in COVID-19. Produced via immunoSEQ multiplex PCR; TCRdb's table is partial and in-frame only. Here the sample spans around 360,000 clones, approximately 87% being singletons. Sequencing used PBMCs or T cells enriched from blood (not recorded which). These receptors were collected from a man aged 35 to 55 in a cohort exposed to, infected with or recovered from COVID-19 (not recorded which). CDR3s include the opening cysteine and the closing phenylalanine or tryptophan. The D gene is left open where the match is weak. Clone size is stated in some rows and not others, as once, few, many or a class when expanded.

>TRBD2|NA|TRBV30|TRBJ2-2
CAWSASGRAFGELFF
TGTGCCTGGAGTGCGAGCGGGAGGGCCTTTGGGGAGCTGTTTTTT
>TRBD1|NA|TRBV12-5|TRBJ2-4
CASGLVLGTGSPLWIQYF
TGTGCTAGTGGTTTGGTACTTGGGACAGGTTCCCCTCTGTGGATTCAGTACTTC
>TRBD2|NA|TRBV18|TRBJ2-5
CASSLGLAGGRETQYF
TGTGCCAGCTCCCTGGGACTAGCGGGAGGTCGTGAGACCCAGTACTTC
>NA|once|TRBV27|TRBJ1-1
CASSWRGYTEAFF
TGTGCCAGCAGTTGGAGAGGCTACACTGAAGCTTTCTTT
>TRBD1|NA|TRBV18|TRBJ1-5
CASSPRQGDNQPQHF
TGTGCCAGCTCACCACGACAGGGTGACAATCAGCCCCAGCATTTT
>TRBD1|NA|TRBV7-9|TRBJ2-7
CASSLVTGGFEQYF
TGTGCCAGCAGCTTAGTTACAGGGGGCTTCGAGCAGTACTTC
>NA|NA|TRBV5-5|TRBJ2-7
CASSWTGVYEQYF
TGTGCCAGCAGCTGGACCGGGGTCTACGAGCAGTACTTC
>NA|NA|TRBV20-1|TRBJ2-7
CSASSGVGYEQYF
TGCAGTGCTAGTTCGGGGGTAGGATACGAGCAGTACTTC
>TRBD2|NA|TRBV2|TRBJ2-3
CASSETSGRTDTQYF
TGTGCCAGCAGTGAAACTAGCGGGAGGACAGATACGCAGTATTTT
>TRBD2|NA|TRBV28|TRBJ2-1
CASLSGSNNYNEQFF
TGTGCCAGCCTAAGCGGGAGTAATAACTACAATGAGCAGTTCTTC
>NA|few|TRBV6-6|TRBJ1-4
CASSNRESNEKLFF
TGTGCCAGCAGTAACAGGGAAAGTAATGAAAAACTGTTTTTT
>NA|NA|TRBV5-1|TRBJ2-3
CASSLGSGADTQYF
TGCGCCAGCAGCTTGGGGAGCGGTGCAGATACGCAGTATTTT
>TRBD1|NA|TRBV4-2|TRBJ2-5
CASSQEWGQGLGTQYF
TGTGCCAGCAGCCAAGAGTGGGGACAGGGTCTGGGGACCCAGTACTTC
>TRBD1|once|TRBV23-1|TRBJ2-7
CASISSFGQGNYEQYF
TGCGCCAGCATCTCCAGTTTTGGACAGGGGAACTACGAGCAGTACTTC
>NA|NA|TRBV4-2|TRBJ2-4
CASSQEGGAAKNIQYF
TGTGCCAGCAGCCAAGAAGGGGGGGCAGCCAAAAACATTCAGTACTTC
>NA|NA|TRBV21-1|TRBJ1-2
CASSQGTGGYYGYTF
TGTGCCAGCAGCCAAGGGACAGGGGGGTACTATGGCTACACCTTC
>NA|NA|TRBV20-1|TRBJ1-1
CSAVEVTEAFF
TGCAGTGCCGTAGAGGTCACTGAAGCTTTCTTT
>NA|NA|TRBV10-2|TRBJ1-1
CASSEYQTATHMNTEAFF
TGCGCCAGCAGTGAGTATCAGACAGCAACTCACATGAACACTGAAGCTTTCTTT